The clone carrying this T cell receptor beta chain appeared once. Its specificity is not known. Sample treatment: 15 to 20 received Ad26.COV2.S at low or high dose, single or two shots; a few received placebo; per-sample allocation not given. Sampling was done on day 63 after the first vaccine or placebo injection. Assay used: immunoSEQ multiplex PCR; TCRdb lists only in-frame clones, some missing. The data hold over 400,000 clones, with approximately 90% observed a single time. This sample was taken from a study of Ad26.COV2.S vaccination and SARS-CoV-2 variants. Whole-study results and caveats: Vaccine recipients had higher spike-specific TCR breadth than placebo recipients. Breadth measured for non-spike TCRs was similar across vaccine and placebo recipients.

The TCR originated in a person between 18 and 65 years old who received the Ad26.COV2.S COVID-19 vaccine or a placebo. Specimen: peripheral blood, collected in a trial of Ad26.COV2.S vaccine versus placebo.

The CDR3 here is CASSLAGTGALETQYF. The CDR3, as DNA: TGTGCCAGCAGCTTAGCTGGGACAGGGGCTCTGGAGACCCAGTACTTC. The chain has TRBV11-2 and TRBJ2-5, with 10 nucleotides matching TRBD1. The CDR3 totals 16 residues. V trimming: 1 base; J trimming: 5 bases; junction bases outside the gene matches: 7. In germline, CDR1 is SGHAT, CDR2 FQNNGV.